Below, 14 T cell receptor beta chains from the same sample are listed, as sequenced in a study of regulatory T cells in long-lasting Graves disease. Described time point: newly diagnosed GD, antithyroid drugs for less than 3 months. With RNA extracted from PBMCs as input, the TCR library was made. Construction of the TCR beta libraries employed iRepertoire HTBI primers in conjunction with Arm-PCR of CDR3 regions. Each CDR3 protein gets one entry after TCRdb re-called the multiplex PCR reads with MiXCR. This repertoire shows some 250,000 distinct CDR3 sequences, roughly 18% found once; its top ten account for around 15%. The sample was also linked to a second study, of T cells in Graves' hyperthyroidism and ophthalmopathy.

This material consisted of peripheral blood mononuclear cells (PBMCs), taken at new diagnosis, from a patient treated with antithyroid drugs. The receptor set was obtained from a woman aged 25 to 39 with Graves disease.

The table lists this clonotype with many counts. An end of the junction differs from the germline gene, which may be a read error. The chain is built from TRBV7-2 and TRBJ2-1; D is unclear. Looked up from germline, CDR1 is SGHTA and CDR2 is FQGNSA. This CDR3 is 15 amino acids long. The DNA of the CDR3 is TGTGCCAGCACCCTACAATGGTACAGAGGCAATGGGCAGTTCTTC. Protein product: CASTLQWYRGNGQFF.

This sequence joins TRBV6-2 or TRBV6-3 and TRBJ2-3, with a possible D match to TRBD2 (5 bases). Germline V gives CDR1 MNHEY, CDR2 SVGEGT. The CDR3 consists of 14 residues. V lost 6 bases and J lost 3, with 13 bases in between. CDR3 sequence reads: CASRLIRGTDTQYF. CDR3 coding DNA: TGTGCCAGCAGACTTATACGGGGAACAGATACGCAGTATTTT.

This clonotype was recorded many times. This chain uses TRBV2 with TRBJ2-1; D remains unclear. Germline CDR1 is SNHLY and CDR2 is FYNNEI. V lost 6 bases and J 3 bases, leaving 6 bases between the germline ends. This CDR3 has 12 amino acids. The CDR3 loop is CASSLHYNEQFF. Written as DNA, the CDR3 is TGTGCCAGCAGCTTGCACTACAATGAGCAGTTCTTC.

The chain combines TRBV7-9 with TRBJ2-1; a weak D match, TRBD1 (7 bases). The V gene's germline CDR1 is SEHNR and CDR2 FQNEAQ (reference sequence). Between the trimmed V and J ends, which lost 5 bases and 8 bases, there was a span of 19 bases. The CDR3 has 15 amino acids. CDR3 protein: CASSGRGTEEDEQFF. The CDR3 region has the DNA TGTGCCAGCAGCGGTCGCGGGACAGAGGAGGATGAGCAGTTCTTC.

Comment on this clonotype: A far more abundant clone sits one base away, making this likely a read error. Since no conserved phenylalanine or tryptophan closes the CDR3, a read error is the likely cause. The CDR3 DNA follows: TGTGCCAGCAGCTTAAGCCGGAACACTGAAGCTTTCTCT. As protein: CASSLSRNTEAFS. The chain joins TRBV2 to TRBJ1-1, with D unclear. V gave up 6 bases and J gave up 1 base, with 9 bases separating them. CDR1 is SNHLY, CDR2 FYNNEI, per germline. CDR3 length: 13 amino acids.

This clonotype was seen many times. The gene calls are TRBV6-5 and TRBJ1-1, with TRBD1 matching over 7 bases. V trimming: 2 bases; J trimming: 5 bases; junction bases outside the gene matches: 11. CDR3 size: 16 residues. Germline CDR1 reads MNHEY; CDR2 reads SVGAGI. The CDR3 loop is CASSYTTKGAKTEAFF. The CDR3 nucleotides read TGTGCCAGCAGTTACACGACAAAGGGGGCGAAGACTGAAGCTTTCTTT.

This clonotype was counted many times. The gene calls are TRBV2 and TRBJ2-7, with a possible D match to TRBD1 (6 bases). Deletions cut 9 bases from V and 0 bases from J, with 12 bases between. CDR1 SNHLY and CDR2 FYNNEI come from the germline V gene. The CDR3 totals 13 residues. DNA of the CDR3: TGTGCCAGGGATCAGGGGAGCTCCTACGAGCAGTACTTC. Its translation is CARDQGSSYEQYF. Full variable domain (outside the CDR3, taken from reference TRBV2 and TRBJ2-7): EPEVTQTPSHQVTQMGQEVILRCVPISNHLYFYWYRQILGQKVEFLVSFYNNEISEKSEIFDDQFSVERPDGSNFTLKIRSTKLEDSAMYFCARDQGSSYEQYFGPGTRLTVT.

This clonotype was detected ten times or more. The gene calls are TRBV12-3 or TRBV12-4 and TRBJ2-7; D unclear. This CDR3 contains 14 residues. V was pared by 3 bases and J by 7 bases, with 16 bases between. The CDR3 reads CASSFILAVGEQYF. The CDR3 nucleotides read TGTGCCAGCAGTTTTATCCTGGCCGTCGGGGAGCAGTACTTC.

With regard to this clonotype: It differs at one base from a far larger clone, so likely a read error. The rearrangement links TRBV2 to TRBJ1-5; 8 nucleotides agree with TRBD1. The length of the CDR3 is 14 residues. The trim removed 5 bases at V and 9 bases at J, leaving 9 bases unmatched. Germline CDR1 SNHLY, CDR2 FYNNEI. CDR3 sequence (DNA): TGTGCCAGCAGTACCGACAGGGGTTGGCGGCCCCAGCATTTT. This gives the protein CASSTDRGWRPQHF.

This clonotype came up many times. The CDR3 coding sequence is TGTGCCAGCAGCTCCGCCCACTCTGGGGCCAACGTCCTGACTTTC. Encoded protein: CASSSAHSGANVLTF. The chain joins TRBV7-8 to TRBJ2-6; D unresolved. This CDR3 is built from 15 residues. Germline V lookup: CDR1 SGHVS, CDR2 FQNEAQ. The germline V and J ends were trimmed by 4 bases and 0 bases, with 7 bases remaining between them.

This chain connects TRBV20-1 to TRBJ2-1; a possible D gene is TRBD2 (5 bases). V dropped 4 bases and J dropped 4 bases, with 14 bases sitting between them. Germline V gene sequence: CDR1 DFQATT, CDR2 SNEGSKA (reference sequence). There are 14 residues in the CDR3. The chain's CDR3 is CSATGELGYNEQFF. CDR3 nucleotides: TGCAGTGCTACCGGGGAGCTTGGATACAATGAGCAGTTCTTC.

The CDR3 loop reads CASSLTSGPYEQYF. CDR3 sequence (DNA): TGTGCCAGCAGCTTAACTAGCGGCCCCTACGAGCAGTACTTC. The chain joins TRBV7-2 to TRBJ2-7, with TRBD2 matching over 8 bases. This CDR3 contains 14 residues. Germline V CDR1 and CDR2: SGHTA, FQGNSA. Germline trimming cut 2 bases from V and 2 bases from J; bases unmatched to any gene: 2.

This clonotype was seen at least ten times. The chain uses TRBV6-1 and TRBJ1-1; D gene uncertain. The CDR3 consists of 14 residues. Trimming removed 2 bases at V and 1 base at J, with 8 bases between. CDR1 and CDR2 from the germline V gene are MNHNS and SASEGT. The CDR3 spells CASSEFSGNTEAFF. The CDR3 nucleotides are TGTGCCAGCAGTGAATTCTCAGGGAACACTGAAGCTTTCTTT.

The table lists this clonotype with many counts. This chain joins TRBV7-8 and TRBJ2-7, with 7 bases matching TRBD2. CDR3 length: 14 amino acids. Germline CDR1 SGHVS, CDR2 FQNEAQ. Trimming removed 5 bases from V and 1 base from J; junction bases left unmatched: 5. The CDR3 is CASSQTSVSYEQYF. The CDR3, as DNA: TGTGCCAGCAGCCAAACTAGCGTTTCCTACGAGCAGTACTTC.